The T cell receptor (beta chain) under discussion was sequenced for a study of T cell changes during pregnancy in multiple sclerosis (dated by TCRdb to between 2018 and 2021). About the study as a whole: The study looked at changes in the T cell repertoire across pregnancy in women with multiple sclerosis.

Library creation used the immunoSEQ multiplex PCR assay. TCRdb holds this immuneACCESS table with in-frame rearrangements only. Some clones are missing; in checked studies, unresolved V genes explain under half, and the rest has no known cause. In all, the sample holds around 35,000 clones, and approximately 90% of those were seen once. Approximately 12% of the sample lies in the top ten. In regard to this clone: Its antigen is still unknown. Per-base qualities were not stored, and no clone one base away is much larger.

From the cysteine up to the phenylalanine, the CDR3 has a length of 13 residues. Only the CDR3 part of the read is kept: 39 bases, read in frame from the first base. The material sequenced was CD8+ T cells from peripheral blood mononuclear cells, taken in the first trimester of pregnancy. The V gene is TRBV21-1 and the J gene is TRBJ2-5; TRBD2 reflects the table's D call only, with no check against the DNA. TRBV21-1 is labeled a pseudogene. The receptor was derived from a female donor with multiple sclerosis, enrolled in a pregnancy study. The encoded CDR3 is CASSFANQETQYF. DNA sequence: TGTGCCAGCAGCTTTGCGAACCAAGAGACCCAGTACTTC.